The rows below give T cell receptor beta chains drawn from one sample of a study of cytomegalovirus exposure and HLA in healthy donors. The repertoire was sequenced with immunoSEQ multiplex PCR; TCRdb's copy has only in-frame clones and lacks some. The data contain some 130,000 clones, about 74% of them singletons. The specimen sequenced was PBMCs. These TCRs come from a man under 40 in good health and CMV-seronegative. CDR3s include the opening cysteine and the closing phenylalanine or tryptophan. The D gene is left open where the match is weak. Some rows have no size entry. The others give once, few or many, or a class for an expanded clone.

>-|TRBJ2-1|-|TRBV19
TGTGCCAGTAGTATGCGCGAATTCGGAGGCTCCTACAATGAGCAGTTCTTC
CASSMREFGGSYNEQFF
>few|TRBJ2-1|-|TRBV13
TGTGCCAGCAGCTTAAAGGGGTCCCGGAGTCTCTCCTACAATGAGCAGTTCTTC
CASSLKGSRSLSYNEQFF
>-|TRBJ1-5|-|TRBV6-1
TGTGCCAGCAGTGAGGGGGGACGCAGGATATATAGCAATCAGCCCCAGCATTTT
CASSEGGRRIYSNQPQHF
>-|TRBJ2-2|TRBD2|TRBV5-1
TGCGCCAGCAGCTTAAAGCGGCTAGCGGGTTCTACCGGGGAGCTGTTTTTT
CASSLKRLAGSTGELFF
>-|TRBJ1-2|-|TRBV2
TGTGCCAGCAGTGAACTTGGTGGGCCAGCGGCTTACACCTTC
CASSELGGPAAYTF
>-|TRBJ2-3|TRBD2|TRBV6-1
TGTGCCAGCAGTGAGCATGGGACTAGCGGGAGGGTGTCAGATACGCAGTATTTT
CASSEHGTSGRVSDTQYF
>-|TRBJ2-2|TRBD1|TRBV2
TGTGCCAGCAGTTTGCGGCAGGTGGGATACGGACAGGGGGCAGCCGGGGAGCTGTTTTTT
CASSLRQVGYGQGAAGELFF
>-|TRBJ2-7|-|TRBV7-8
TGTGCCAGCAGCAGCCGCTCCTACGAGCAGTACTTC
CASSSRSYEQYF
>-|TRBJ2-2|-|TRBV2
TGTGCCAGCAGTGCTCTAGCCGGGGAGCTGTTTTTT
CASSALAGELFF
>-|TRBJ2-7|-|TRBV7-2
TGTGCCAGCGGTCCCGCGGGGGCGAGCGAGCAGTACTTC
CASGPAGASEQYF
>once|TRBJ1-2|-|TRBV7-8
TGTGCCAGCAGCACATCCGGGACGGGACTCTATGGCTACACCTTC
CASSTSGTGLYGYTF
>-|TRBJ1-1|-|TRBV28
TGTGCCAGCAGTTTATTCCGGGCCCTACGACAGGTGGTAGCTTTCTTT
CASSLFRALRQVVAFF
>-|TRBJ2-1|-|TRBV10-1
TGCGCCAGCAGTTCGGGACACATGGTGGGTGAGCAGTTCTTC
CASSSGHMVGEQFF
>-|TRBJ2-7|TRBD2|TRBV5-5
TGTGCCAGCAGCTTCACTAGCGGATCCTACGAGCAGTACTTC
CASSFTSGSYEQYF
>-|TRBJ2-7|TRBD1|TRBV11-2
TGTGCCAGCAGCTTATCCTACCCCGGGACAGGGAACCACGAGCAGTACTTC
CASSLSYPGTGNHEQYF
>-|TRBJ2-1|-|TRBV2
TGTGCCAGCAGTGGACAGATCTCCTACAATGAGCAGTTCTTC
CASSGQISYNEQFF
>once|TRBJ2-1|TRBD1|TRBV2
TGTGCCAGCAAACCCCAGACAGGGGGTTACAATGAGCAGTTCTTC
CASKPQTGGYNEQFF
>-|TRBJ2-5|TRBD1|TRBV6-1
TGTGCCAGCAGTCTATCCGGGACAGGGCTGGAGACCCAGTACTTC
CASSLSGTGLETQYF
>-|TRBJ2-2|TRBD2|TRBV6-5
TGTGCCACCTCGGCTCTAGCGGGAGACACCGGGGAGCTGTTTTTT
CATSALAGDTGELFF
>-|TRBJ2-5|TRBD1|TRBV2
TGTGCCACCGATTTGAGGGACAGGTCACAAGAGACCCAGTACTTC
CATDLRDRSQETQYF
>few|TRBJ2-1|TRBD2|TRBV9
TGTGCCAGCAGCCCTTCGACTAGCGGGTTTTACAATGAGCAGTTCTTC
CASSPSTSGFYNEQFF
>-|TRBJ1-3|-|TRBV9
TGTGCCAGCAGCCCAGGAGGGGTTACTGGAAACACCATATATTTT
CASSPGGVTGNTIYF
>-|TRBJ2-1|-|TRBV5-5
TGTGCCAGCAGCACCTATAATGAGCAGTTCTTC
CASSTYNEQFF
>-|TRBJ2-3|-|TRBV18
TGTGCCAGCTCCCCTACAGGGATCGGTAAAGATACGCAGTATTTT
CASSPTGIGKDTQYF
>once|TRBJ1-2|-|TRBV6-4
TGTGCCAGCAGTGACTCCCAGGGCTCCTATGGCTACACCTTC
CASSDSQGSYGYTF
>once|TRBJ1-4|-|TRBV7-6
TGTGCCAGCAGCCCCAGACAGACCCTTAATGAAAAACTGTTTTTT
CASSPRQTLNEKLFF
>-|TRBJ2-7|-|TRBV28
TGTGCCAGCAGTTCAGGTGCGGGTAGTAAGCAGTACTTC
CASSSGAGSKQYF
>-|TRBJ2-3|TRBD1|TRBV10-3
TGTGCCATAGGGACAGGCACAGATACGCAGTATTTT
CAIGTGTDTQYF
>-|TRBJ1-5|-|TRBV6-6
TGTGCCACCGCCGTTTCGGGCAATCAGCCCCAGCATTTT
CATAVSGNQPQHF
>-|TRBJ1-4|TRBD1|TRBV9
TGTGCCAGCAGCTCGGGACAGGGTTGGGAAAAACTGTTTTTT
CASSSGQGWEKLFF
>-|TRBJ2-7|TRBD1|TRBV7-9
TGTGCCAGCAGTTCCCAGGACAGGGTCGAGCAGTACTTC
CASSSQDRVEQYF
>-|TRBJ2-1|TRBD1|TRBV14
TGTGCCAGCAGCCCCCCGTTGGCGGGACAGGGATACAATGAGCAGTTCTTC
CASSPPLAGQGYNEQFF
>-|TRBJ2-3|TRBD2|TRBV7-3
TGTGCCAGCAGCCTAGGGACTAGCCAAATCACAGATACGCAGTATTTT
CASSLGTSQITDTQYF
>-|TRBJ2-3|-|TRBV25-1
TGTGCCAGCAGTGATTTAACCGGGAGATGGGCAGATACGCAGTATTTT
CASSDLTGRWADTQYF
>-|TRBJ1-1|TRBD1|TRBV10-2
TGCGCCAGCAGGGACAGGGCCATGACTGAAGCTTTCTTT
CASRDRAMTEAFF
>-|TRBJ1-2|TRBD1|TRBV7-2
TGTGCCAGCAGTCCGGACAGGGGGCAGGCTGGCTACACCTTC
CASSPDRGQAGYTF